This T cell receptor (beta chain) was documented in a study of blood T cell repertoires in COVID-19. Assay: immunoSEQ multiplex PCR; the TCRdb copy retains only in-frame clones and omits some. The data hold about 140,000 clones, with roughly four fifths observed a single time. Between the trimmed V and J ends, which lost 2 bases and 12 bases, there was a span of 23 bases. The CDR3 totals 17 residues. Germline CDR1 reads SEHNR; CDR2 reads FQNEAQ (reference sequence). This clone was seen only once. The TCR sequence derives from a woman over 75 with acute or convalescent COVID-19. The V call is TRBV7-9, the J call TRBJ2-6; a weak D match, TRBD1 (5 bases). The sample taken for sequencing was peripheral blood. This CDR3 is CASSLLSFGRETTVLTF. As DNA, the CDR3 is TGTGCCAGCAGCTTACTTTCTTTCGGCAGGGAAACAACCGTCCTGACTTTC.